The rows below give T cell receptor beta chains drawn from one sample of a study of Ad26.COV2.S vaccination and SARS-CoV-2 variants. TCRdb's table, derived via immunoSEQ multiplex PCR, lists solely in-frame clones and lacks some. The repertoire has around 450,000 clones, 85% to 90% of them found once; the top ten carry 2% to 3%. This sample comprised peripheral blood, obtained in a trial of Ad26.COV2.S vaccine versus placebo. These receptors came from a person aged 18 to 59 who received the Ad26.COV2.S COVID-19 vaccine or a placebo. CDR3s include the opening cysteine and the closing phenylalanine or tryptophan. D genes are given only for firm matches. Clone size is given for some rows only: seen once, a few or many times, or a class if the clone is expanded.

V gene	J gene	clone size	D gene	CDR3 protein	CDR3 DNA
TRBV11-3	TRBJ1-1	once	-	CASSLDFLPTEAFF	TGTGCCAGCAGCTTGGACTTTCTACCCACTGAAGCTTTCTTT
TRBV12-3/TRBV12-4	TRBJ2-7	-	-	CASSNLGAYEQYF	TGTGCCAGCAGCAACCTGGGGGCCTACGAGCAGTACTTC
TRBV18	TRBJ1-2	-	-	CASSAVQTVDYGYTF	TGTGCCAGCTCAGCCGTACAGACGGTAGACTATGGCTACACCTTC
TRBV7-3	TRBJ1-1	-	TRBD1	CASGVDRDTEAFF	TGTGCCAGCGGGGTCGACAGGGACACTGAAGCTTTCTTT
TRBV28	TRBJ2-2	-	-	CASGRTGANTGELFF	TGTGCCAGCGGCCGGACTGGCGCGAACACCGGGGAGCTGTTTTTT
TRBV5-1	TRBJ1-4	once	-	CASSLEPSAHSTTNEKLFF	TGCGCCAGCAGCTTGGAGCCCAGCGCACATTCCACAACTAATGAAAAACTGTTTTTT
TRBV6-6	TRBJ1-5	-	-	CASTIHGFDQPQHF	TGTGCCAGCACTATACACGGCTTCGATCAGCCCCAGCATTTT
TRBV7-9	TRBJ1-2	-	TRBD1	CASTRTGTGVYGYTF	TGTGCCAGTACCAGAACCGGGACAGGGGTCTATGGCTACACCTTC
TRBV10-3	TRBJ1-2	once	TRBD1	CAASPGQGVYGYTF	TGTGCCGCATCGCCGGGACAGGGGGTCTATGGCTACACCTTC
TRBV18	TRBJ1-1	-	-	CASSSGSGRLNTEAFF	TGTGCCAGCTCGTCCGGGTCGGGACGGCTTAACACTGAAGCTTTCTTT
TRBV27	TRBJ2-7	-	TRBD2	CASSFGAGGLGLYEQYF	TGTGCCAGCAGTTTCGGAGCGGGGGGGCTAGGATTGTACGAGCAGTACTTC
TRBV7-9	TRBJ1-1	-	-	CASSRGVDTEAFF	TGTGCCAGCAGCCGGGGGGTCGACACTGAAGCTTTCTTT
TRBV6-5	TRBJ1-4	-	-	CASSPVESDEKLFF	TGTGCCAGCAGTCCGGTGGAGAGCGATGAAAAACTGTTTTTT
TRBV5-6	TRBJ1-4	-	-	CASRMEGANEKLFF	TGTGCCAGCAGAATGGAGGGAGCTAATGAAAAACTGTTTTTT
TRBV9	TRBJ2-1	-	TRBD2	CASTTEREGFGEQFF	TGTGCCAGCACGACCGAGCGGGAGGGGTTTGGAGAGCAGTTCTTC
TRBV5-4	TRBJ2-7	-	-	CASSWNPGRNEQYF	TGTGCCAGCAGCTGGAACCCTGGACGTAACGAGCAGTACTTC
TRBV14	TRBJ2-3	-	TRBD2	CASSRVAGGPGDTQYF	TGTGCCAGCAGCCGTGTAGCGGGAGGGCCGGGAGATACGCAGTATTTT
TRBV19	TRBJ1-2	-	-	CASSPRDTARASF	TGTGCCAGTAGCCCCCGGGACACAGCCCGCGCCTCCTTC
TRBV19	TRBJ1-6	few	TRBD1	CASSIDGTGDSPLHF	TGTGCCAGTAGTATAGATGGGACAGGAGATTCACCCCTCCACTTT
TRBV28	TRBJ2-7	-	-	CASSLSAWDLYEQYF	TGTGCCAGCAGTTTAAGTGCTTGGGACCTTTACGAGCAGTACTTC
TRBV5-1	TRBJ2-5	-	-	CASSRTLQETQYF	TGCGCCAGCAGCCGCACCCTCCAAGAGACCCAGTACTTC
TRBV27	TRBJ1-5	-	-	CASSQGHDSNQPQHF	TGTGCCAGCAGTCAGGGCCACGATAGCAATCAGCCCCAGCATTTT
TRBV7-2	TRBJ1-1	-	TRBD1	CASSPRQGANTEAFF	TGTGCCAGCAGCCCCCGACAGGGGGCGAACACTGAAGCTTTCTTT
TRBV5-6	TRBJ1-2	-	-	CASSFWGSYGYTF	TGTGCCAGCAGCTTTTGGGGTAGCTATGGCTACACCTTC
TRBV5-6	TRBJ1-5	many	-	CASSEQASQQPQHF	TGTGCCAGCAGCGAACAAGCGAGCCAACAGCCCCAGCATTTT
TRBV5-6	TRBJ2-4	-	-	CASSLGWGAKNIQYF	TGTGCCAGCAGCTTGGGTTGGGGCGCCAAAAACATTCAGTACTTC
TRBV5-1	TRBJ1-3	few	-	CASSLDSSGNTIYF	TGCGCCAGCAGCTTGGACAGCTCTGGAAACACCATATATTTT
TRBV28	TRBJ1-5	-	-	CATYAYLGVNQPQHF	TGTGCCACCTATGCCTACTTAGGGGTCAATCAGCCCCAGCATTTT
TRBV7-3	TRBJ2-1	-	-	CASSSTEKDNEQFF	TGTGCCAGCAGCTCAACTGAAAAGGACAATGAGCAGTTCTTC
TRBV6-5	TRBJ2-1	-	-	CASSNVYNEQFF	TGTGCCAGCAGTAACGTATACAATGAGCAGTTCTTC
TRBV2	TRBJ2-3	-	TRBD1	CASSFDTGGGTDTQYF	TGTGCCAGCAGTTTCGACACAGGGGGCGGCACAGATACGCAGTATTTT
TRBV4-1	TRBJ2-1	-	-	CASSLAGANEQFF	TGCGCCAGCAGCCTCGCAGGGGCTAATGAGCAGTTCTTC
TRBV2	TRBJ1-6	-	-	CASSLNGNSPLHF	TGTGCCAGCAGTCTTAATGGGAATTCACCCCTCCACTTT
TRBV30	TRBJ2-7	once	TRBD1	CAWIVSGQPPYEQYF	TGTGCCTGGATCGTTTCGGGACAGCCGCCCTACGAGCAGTACTTC
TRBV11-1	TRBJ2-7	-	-	CASSGNRFGEQYF	TGTGCCAGCAGCGGGAACAGGTTCGGGGAGCAGTACTTC
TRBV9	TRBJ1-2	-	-	CASSETGANYGYTF	TGTGCCAGCAGCGAAACCGGAGCTAACTATGGCTACACCTTC
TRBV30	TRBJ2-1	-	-	CAWSKVGLYNEQFF	TGTGCCTGGAGTAAGGTTGGCCTCTACAATGAGCAGTTCTTC
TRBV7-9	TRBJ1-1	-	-	CASTTSSITNTEAFF	TGTGCCAGCACCACTAGCTCGATTACGAACACTGAAGCTTTCTTT
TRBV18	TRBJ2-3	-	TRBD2	CASSPGGTDTQYF	TGTGCCAGCTCACCCGGGGGGACAGATACGCAGTATTTT
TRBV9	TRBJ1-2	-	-	CASSQDAGVGYTF	TGTGCCAGCAGCCAAGATGCAGGGGTTGGCTACACCTTC
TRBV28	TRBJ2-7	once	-	CASTSPTSSYEQYF	TGTGCCAGCACTTCCCCAACGAGCTCCTACGAGCAGTACTTC
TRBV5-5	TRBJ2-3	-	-	CASSFAGIGTDTQYF	TGTGCCAGCAGCTTCGCAGGGATCGGCACAGATACGCAGTATTTT
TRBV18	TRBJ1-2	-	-	CASSPAFYGYTF	TGTGCCAGCTCACCTGCTTTCTATGGCTACACCTTC
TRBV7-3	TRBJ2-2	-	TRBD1	CASSSTGDTGELFF	TGTGCCAGCAGCTCAACAGGGGACACCGGGGAGCTGTTTTTT
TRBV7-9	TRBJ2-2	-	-	CASSFAGTGELFF	TGTGCCAGCAGCTTCGCCGGGACAGGGGAGCTGTTTTTT
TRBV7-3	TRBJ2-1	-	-	CASSLGSGPFNEQFF	TGTGCCAGCAGCTTAGGCAGCGGTCCATTCAATGAGCAGTTCTTC
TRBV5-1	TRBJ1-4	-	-	CASSGGGPATNEKLFF	TGCGCCAGCAGCGGCGGAGGACCCGCAACTAATGAAAAACTGTTTTTT